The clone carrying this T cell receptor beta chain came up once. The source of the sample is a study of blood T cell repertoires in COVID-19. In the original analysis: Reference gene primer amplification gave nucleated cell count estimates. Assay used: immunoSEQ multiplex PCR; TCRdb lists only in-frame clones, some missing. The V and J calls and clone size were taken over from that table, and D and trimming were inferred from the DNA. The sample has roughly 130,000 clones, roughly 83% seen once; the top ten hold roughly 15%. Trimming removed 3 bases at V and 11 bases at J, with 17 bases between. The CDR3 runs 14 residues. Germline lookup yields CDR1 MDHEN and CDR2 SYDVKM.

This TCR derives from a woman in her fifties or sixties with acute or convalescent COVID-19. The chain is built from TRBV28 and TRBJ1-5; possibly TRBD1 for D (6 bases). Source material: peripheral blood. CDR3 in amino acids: CASSFGGPLGAQHF. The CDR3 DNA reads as TGTGCCAGCAGTTTCGGGGGGCCCCTGGGAGCCCAGCATTTT.